This TCR beta chain was retrieved from a study of response to subunit inactivated influenza vaccine. Findings and limits, study-wide: The authors suggested that few new T cells are recruited per seasonal influenza vaccination.

TCRdb itself ran the RT-PCR reads through MiXCR, one entry per CDR3 protein. The sample lists hundreds of thousands of distinct CDR3 sequences; 15% to 17% were seen once. The table lists this clonotype with a few counts. Its target is unknown. The V gene lost 5 bases and the J gene lost 3 bases, with 11 bases spanning the gap. Looked up from germline, CDR1 is SGHRS and CDR2 is YFSETQ. The CDR3 totals 14 residues. This clonotype was obtained from a man aged 45 to 65 who received an inactivated influenza vaccine. V gene TRBV5-1 combines with J gene TRBJ2-2; D possibly corresponds to TRBD2 (5 bases). The material was PBMCs from blood, obtained 11 to 12 days after vaccination. CDR3 sequence: CASRKSGYTGELFF. The CDR3 nucleotides read TGCGCCAGCAGGAAGTCGGGGTACACCGGGGAGCTGTTTTTT.